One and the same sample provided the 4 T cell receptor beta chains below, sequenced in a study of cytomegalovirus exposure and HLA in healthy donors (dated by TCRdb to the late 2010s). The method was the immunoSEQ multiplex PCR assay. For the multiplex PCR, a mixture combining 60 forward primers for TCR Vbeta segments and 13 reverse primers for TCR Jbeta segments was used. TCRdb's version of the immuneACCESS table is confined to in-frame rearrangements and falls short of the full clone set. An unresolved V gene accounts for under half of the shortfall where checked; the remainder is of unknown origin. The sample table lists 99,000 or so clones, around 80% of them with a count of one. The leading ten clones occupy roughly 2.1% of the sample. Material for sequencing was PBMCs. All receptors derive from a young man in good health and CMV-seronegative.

The CDR3 DNA reads as TGTGCCAGCAGTGAGCGGGGGGCCACAGATACGCAGTATTTT. Its protein is CASSERGATDTQYF. The V and J genes are TRBV6-4 and TRBJ2-3; 8 bases agree with TRBD2. V gave up 3 bases and J gave up 2 bases; unmatched junction bases: 1. The CDR3 sequence is 14 residues long. Germline loops: CDR1 MRHNA, CDR2 SNTAGT.

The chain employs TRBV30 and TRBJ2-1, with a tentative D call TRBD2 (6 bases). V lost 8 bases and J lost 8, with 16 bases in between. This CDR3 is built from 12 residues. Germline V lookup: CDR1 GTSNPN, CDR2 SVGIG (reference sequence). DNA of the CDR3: TGTGCCCGCGGGGCAGGGATCGATGAGCAGTTCTTC. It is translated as CARGAGIDEQFF.

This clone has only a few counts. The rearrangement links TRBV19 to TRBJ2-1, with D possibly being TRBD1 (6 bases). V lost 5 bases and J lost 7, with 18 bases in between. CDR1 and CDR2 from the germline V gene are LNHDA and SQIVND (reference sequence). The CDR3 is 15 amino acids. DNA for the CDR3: TGTGCCAGTAGTCCCGACAGGCCTTTCCTAAATGAGCAGTTCTTC. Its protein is CASSPDRPFLNEQFF. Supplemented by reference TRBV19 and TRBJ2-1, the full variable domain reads DGGITQSPKYLFRKEGQNVTLSCEQNLNHDAMYWYRQDPGQGLRLIYYSQIVNDFQKGDIAEGYSVSREKKESFPLTVTSAQKNPTAFYLCASSPDRPFLNEQFFGPGTRLTVL.

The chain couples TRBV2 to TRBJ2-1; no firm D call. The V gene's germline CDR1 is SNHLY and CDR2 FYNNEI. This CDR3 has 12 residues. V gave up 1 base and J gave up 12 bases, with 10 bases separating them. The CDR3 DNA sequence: TGTGCCAGCAGTGAAGGGCAGGTCTTGCAGTTCTTC. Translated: CASSEGQVLQFF.